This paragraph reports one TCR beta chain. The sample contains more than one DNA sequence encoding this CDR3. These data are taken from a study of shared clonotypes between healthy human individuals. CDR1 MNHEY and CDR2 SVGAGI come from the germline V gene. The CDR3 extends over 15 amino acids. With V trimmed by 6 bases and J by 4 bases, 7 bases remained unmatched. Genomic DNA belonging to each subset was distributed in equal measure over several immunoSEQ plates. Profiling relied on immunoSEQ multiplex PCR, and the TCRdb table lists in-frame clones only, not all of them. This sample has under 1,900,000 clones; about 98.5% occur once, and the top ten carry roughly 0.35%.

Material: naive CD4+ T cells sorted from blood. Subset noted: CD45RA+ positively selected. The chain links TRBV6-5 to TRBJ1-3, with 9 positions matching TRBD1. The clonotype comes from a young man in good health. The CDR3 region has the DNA TGTGCCAGCAGCCTAACAGGGGGCTCAGGAAACACCATATATTTT. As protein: CASSLTGGSGNTIYF.